A single sample gave rise to the 19 T cell receptor beta chains below, sequenced in a study of tumor-infiltrating lymphocytes in oesophageal squamous cell carcinoma. TCRdb re-analysed the PCR reads in MiXCR, keeping a single row per CDR3 protein. The sample carries 9,500 to 15,000 distinct CDR3 sequences, approximately 50% recorded once. Sequencing used esophageal tumor tissue. The receptors stem from a female donor with esophageal squamous cell carcinoma.

This clonotype has at least ten counts. The gene calls are TRBV6-1 and TRBJ2-5; D remains unclear. Germline V gene lookup returns CDR1 MNHNS and CDR2 SASEGT. The CDR3 is made up of 11 amino acids. V was clipped by 7 bases and J by 5 bases, with 8 bases between them. The CDR3 loop is CASTIGETQYF. The CDR3 bases are TGTGCCAGCACCATCGGGGAGACCCAGTACTTC.

By share, this clonotype ranks as medium-sized (0.01 to 0.1%). V usage is TRBV7-6 and J usage is TRBJ1-5; a possible D gene is TRBD1 (6 bases). Trimming cost V 5 bases and J 9 bases, with 20 bases left between them. The germline CDR1 and CDR2 sequences are SGHVS and FNYEAQ. This CDR3 comprises 15 residues. DNA of the CDR3: TGTGCCAGCAGCCCTGAACAGGGCCCTAGTCGGCCCCAGCATTTT. Protein: CASSPEQGPSRPQHF.

This clonotype was counted once. The chain is built from TRBV7-3 and TRBJ2-1; 14 bases are a match to TRBD2. Germline V gives CDR1 SGHTA, CDR2 FQGTGA. V was pared by 4 bases and J by 1 base, with 18 bases of the junction left unmatched. The CDR3 length is 22 residues. The CDR3 loop reads CASSSAGGLAGAHLESYNEQFF. DNA for the CDR3: TGTGCCAGCAGCTCCGCCGGGGGACTAGCGGGAGCCCACCTAGAATCCTACAATGAGCAGTTCTTC.

The chain couples TRBV7-6 to TRBJ2-6; D assignment may be TRBD1 or TRBD2 (6 bases each). The J call may be in error: the DNA end matches TRBJ2-1 better. Germline V CDR1 and CDR2: SGHVS, FNYEAQ. This CDR3 contains 15 residues. The CDR3 nucleotides are TGTGCCAGCACCGTGGGGGGCCCGGGTAACAATGAGCAGTTCTTC. This sequence encodes CASTVGGPGNNEQFF.

This clonotype qualifies as medium-sized. This chain uses TRBV6-1 with TRBJ2-6; no firm D call. Trimming left V 8 bases short and J 0 bases short, with 5 bases between. The CDR3 has 13 amino acids. The V gene's germline CDR1 is MNHNS and CDR2 SASEGT. The CDR3 nucleotides are TGTGCCAGCGTGTACTCTGGGGCCAACGTCCTGACTTTC. It translates to CASVYSGANVLTF.

The chain is built from TRBV6-6 and TRBJ2-3; D is possibly TRBD1 or TRBD2 (5 bases each). CDR3 length equals 14 residues. V lost 10 bases to trimming and J lost 2 bases, with 16 bases between them. CDR1 is MNHNY and CDR2 is SVGAGI in the germline V gene (reference sequence). CDR3 DNA: TGTGCCACCAAGTTTGGGGGTCCCACAGATACGCAGTATTTT. Its translation is CATKFGGPTDTQYF.

The chain combines TRBV12-3 or TRBV12-4 with TRBJ1-1, with a weak D call TRBD1 (5 bases). The length of the CDR3 is 13 residues. The V end was cut by 5 bases, the J end by 6 bases, with 13 bases between. The CDR3 is CASSHGAGAEAFF. CDR3 coding DNA: TGTGCCAGCAGTCACGGAGCGGGGGCTGAAGCTTTCTTT.

This clonotype showed up just a few times. No conserved phenylalanine or tryptophan ends this CDR3, so it is likely a read error. The limits of the CDR3 on the DNA are not certain, so only TCRdb's listed CDR3 is given. J is TRBJ2-3 and V is TRBV29-1. The CDR3 is 15 amino acids long, termini counted. Looked up from germline, CDR1 is SQVTM and CDR2 is ANQGSEA. The CDR3 sequence is CSVESGQVSYNEQFL.

The CDR3 DNA sequence: TGCAGTGCTACCGTGGGCAGGGGGGCAATCGAGCAGTACTTC. Translation gives CSATVGRGAIEQYF. This sequence joins TRBV20-1 and TRBJ2-1, with D perhaps matching TRBD1 (7 bases). The closer fit of TRBJ2-7 to the DNA end suggests the J call may be wrong. The CDR3 runs 14 residues. CDR1 DFQATT and CDR2 SNEGSKA come from the germline V gene (reference sequence).

This clonotype appeared many times. The gene calls are TRBV10-3 and TRBJ2-7; D not resolved. Germline CDR1 is ENHRY and CDR2 is SYGVKD. CDR3 length: 12 amino acids. V lost 3 bases to trimming and J lost 6 bases, with 9 bases between them. The CDR3 DNA reads as TGTGCCATCAGTGATCAAAGAAGCGAGCAGTACTTC. Translation: CAISDQRSEQYF.

This clonotype was recorded at least ten times. The chain carries TRBV5-8 and TRBJ2-1; TRBD2 aligns across 11 bases. Trimming at V came to 1 base and at J to 7 bases, leaving 4 bases not matched to a gene. CDR3 length equals 15 residues. The germline V gene has CDR1 SGHTS and CDR2 YDEGEE. CDR3 DNA sequence: TGTGCCAGCAGCTTGCGGCTAGCGGGGGGTAATGAGCAGTTCTTC. Protein product: CASSLRLAGGNEQFF.

This chain connects TRBV7-3 to TRBJ2-7; 9 bases map to TRBD2. The DNA matches TRBJ2-1 better at its end, which makes the J call doubtful. The CDR3 runs 18 residues. Germline CDR1 SGHTA, CDR2 FQGTGA. This CDR3 is CASSSRAGGTQQRNEQFF. Written as DNA, the CDR3 is TGTGCCAGCAGCTCGAGAGCGGGAGGTACCCAACAACGAAATGAGCAGTTCTTC.

As for this clonotype: One end of the junction does not line up with germline, which may come from a read error. This chain joins TRBV12-5 and TRBJ2-2; unclear D gene. The CDR3 consists of 13 residues. Germline V gives CDR1 LGHNT, CDR2 FRNRAP. For the CDR3, the DNA is TGTGCTAGTGCCACTGGTAACACAGGGGAGCTGTTTTTT. Its protein is CASATGNTGELFF.

This clonotype has only a few counts. The chain has TRBV7-3 and TRBJ2-1; 7 bases align to TRBD1. From germline, CDR1 is SGHTA and CDR2 FQGTGA. The ends lost 2 bases at V and 13 bases at J; junction bases unmatched: 5. This CDR3 has 12 residues. DNA of the CDR3: TGTGCCAGCAGCTTACCTGGGACAGATCAGTTCTTC. It is translated as CASSLPGTDQFF. Full variable domain (remainder filled in from reference TRBV7-3 and TRBJ2-1): GAGVSQTPSNKVTEKGKYVELRCDPISGHTALYWYRQSLGQGPEFLIYFQGTGAADDSGLPNDRFFAVRPEGSVSTLKIQRTERGDSAVYLCASSLPGTDQFFGPGTRLTVL.

The chain couples TRBV7-9 to TRBJ2-1; 14 bases match TRBD2. Trimming took 5 bases from V and 8 from J; bases not matched to a gene: 14. CDR1 SEHNR and CDR2 FQNEAQ come from the germline V gene (reference sequence). The CDR3 runs to 18 residues. DNA for the CDR3: TGTGCCAGCAGCACATCCGGGACTAGCGGGAGCAATAGCTATGAGCAGTTCTTC. As protein: CASSTSGTSGSNSYEQFF. The full variable domain, completed using reference TRBV7-9 and TRBJ2-1, is DTGVSQNPRHKITKRGQNVTFRCDPISEHNRLYWYRQTLGQGPEFLTYFQNEAQLEKSRLLSDRFSAERPKGSFSTLEIQRTEQGDSAMYLCASSTSGTSGSNSYEQFFGPGTRLTVL.

The chain couples TRBV7-6 to TRBJ2-6, with D possibly being TRBD2 (6 bases). The tail of the sequence fits TRBJ2-5 better, so the J call may be wrong. Germline CDR1 reads SGHVS; CDR2 reads FNYEAQ. CDR3 size: 15 residues. CDR3 in amino acids: CASSPRETDGETQYF. CDR3 bases: TGTGCCAGCAGCCCCCGGGAGACAGATGGAGAGACCCAGTACTTC.

Worth noting for this clonotype: Because the CDR3 is missing its conserved closing phenylalanine or tryptophan, this is likely a read error. Because the CDR3's place on the DNA is in doubt, the DNA is left out and the CDR3 is given as listed by TCRdb. V gene TRBV7-3 combines with J gene TRBJ2-6; TRBD1 is the table's D call and was not checked against the DNA. A total of 16 residues make up the CDR3, ends included. Germline V gives CDR1 SGHTA, CDR2 FQGTGA. CDR3 region: CASSPMGGVHEQFFGP.

V usage is TRBV7-2 and J usage is TRBJ2-7; TRBD1 matches 7 bases. This CDR3 comprises 13 residues. Trimming at V came to 1 base and at J to 3 bases, leaving 0 bases not matched to a gene. Germline lookup yields CDR1 SGHTA and CDR2 FQGNSA. CDR3 sequence: CASSLGTGYEQYF. Here the CDR3 DNA reads TGTGCCAGCAGCTTAGGGACAGGCTACGAGCAGTACTTC.

CDR3 nucleotides: TGTGCCAGCAGCCCCAGCGGTAGAGGGGTAGGGCAGTTCTTC. Amino acids: CASSPSGRGVGQFF. The chain has TRBV7-3 and TRBJ2-1; D tentatively reads TRBD1 or TRBD2 (5 bases each). The CDR3 covers 14 residues. Trimming shortened V by 5 bases and J by 12 bases, and 20 bases separated the two germline ends. Germline assignment: CDR1 SGHTA and CDR2 FQGTGA.